This TCR beta chain is drawn from a study of T cells in Graves' hyperthyroidism and ophthalmopathy. The germline V gene encodes CDR1 LNHDA and CDR2 SQIVND (reference sequence). Trimming cost V 4 bases and J 7 bases; bases outside gene matches: 6. This CDR3 has 15 amino acids. The investigators amplified TCR beta CDR3 regions from RNA transcripts. The TCR CDR3 was amplified in a first-round RT-PCR using the HTBI primer set. In TCRdb, the multiplex PCR reads were re-called with MiXCR into one record per CDR3 protein. The table shows some 600,000 distinct CDR3 sequences, with roughly 46% occurring only once. This clonotype has more than one count but fewer than ten. What it recognizes is unknown. Study observations and caveats: Peripheral blood also featured most of the thyroid clonotypes expanded above 0.001. Ophthalmopathy and stable hyperthyroidism were separated by a 13 V-J model.

Criteria for exclusion of patients were uncontrolled infection, other autoimmune disease, pregnancy or lactation. The sequencing sample was made of peripheral blood or thyroid tissue (not recorded which). The sequence came from a young woman with Graves' hyperthyroidism. The J gene is TRBJ1-4, the V gene TRBV19, with 10 bases fitting TRBD1. The CDR3 region has the DNA TGTGCCAGTAGTACGACAGGGGGCTTCAGTGAAAAACTGTTTTTT. Its protein product is CASSTTGGFSEKLFF.